The 15 T cell receptor beta chains given below trace back to one sample, sequenced in a study of cytomegalovirus exposure and HLA in healthy donors. Only in-frame clones appear in the TCRdb table, and some are missing; sequencing was by immunoSEQ multiplex PCR. Of around 180,000 clones in the sample, roughly 88% were seen once. The sample was PBMCs. These TCRs come from a woman between 18 and 30 years old in good health and CMV-seronegative.

This clone has just a few counts. The rearrangement uses TRBV5-4 and TRBJ1-2; 8 bases agree with TRBD1. V shed 4 bases, J shed 8 bases, and the junction held 19 bases outside the gene matches. Germline lookup yields CDR1 SGHNT and CDR2 YYREEE (reference sequence). CDR3 length: 17 residues. The CDR3 protein is CASSQFQGADFTRGYTF. CDR3 DNA: TGTGCCAGCAGCCAGTTTCAGGGGGCCGACTTTACTAGGGGCTACACCTTC.

The chain is built from TRBV6-6 and TRBJ1-2; 8 nucleotides line up with TRBD1. The trim removed 2 bases at V and 6 bases at J, leaving 8 bases unmatched. Germline values: CDR1 MNHNY, CDR2 SVGAGI (reference sequence). This CDR3 is 15 amino acids long. CDR3 in amino acids: CASSYHRDRSHGYTF. The CDR3 bases are TGTGCCAGCAGTTACCACAGGGACAGGTCGCATGGCTACACCTTC.

The genes are TRBV2 and TRBJ2-1, with TRBD2 matching over 11 bases. This CDR3 spans 16 amino acids. The germline gives CDR1 SNHLY, CDR2 FYNNEI. V dropped 7 bases and J dropped 4; count of bases not matched to a gene: 9. CDR3 bases: TGTGCCAGCAAAGAAAGGGGACTAGCGGCTTACAATGAGCAGTTCTTC. Protein product: CASKERGLAAYNEQFF.

V usage is TRBV4-1 and J usage is TRBJ1-4; 8 nucleotides line up with TRBD1. The CDR3 extends over 14 amino acids. CDR1 and CDR2 (germline): MGHRA, YSYEKL. V shed 1 base and J 8 bases; nucleotides not matched to a gene: 3. The CDR3 DNA follows: TGCGCCAGCAGCCAAGGGACAGGGAGCGAAAAACTGTTTTTT. Translating gives CASSQGTGSEKLFF.

V is TRBV7-8 and J is TRBJ2-2; 9 bases match TRBD2. Germline-derived CDR1 and CDR2 are SGHVS and FQNEAQ. The junction had 3 bases not matched to a gene; V was cut back by 1 base and J by 6 bases. The CDR3 extends over 15 amino acids. This CDR3 reads CASSLVAGVPGELFF. DNA of the CDR3: TGTGCCAGCAGCTTAGTAGCGGGAGTTCCCGGGGAGCTGTTTTTT.

This clone has a single count. The V and J genes are TRBV11-2 and TRBJ2-3; 10 nucleotides line up with TRBD2. The CDR3 contains 16 residues. The V gene end was trimmed by 5 bases and the J gene end by 2 bases; junction bases not matched to a gene: 7. Germline V CDR1 and CDR2: SGHAT, FQNNGV. CDR3 coding DNA: TGTGCCAGCAGCGCTAGACTAGCGGGCGACACAGATACGCAGTATTTT. Protein: CASSARLAGDTDTQYF.

V is TRBV13 and J is TRBJ2-2; D perhaps matches TRBD1 (5 bases). V was cut by 4 bases and J by 3 bases, with 12 bases left in between. This CDR3 contains 15 residues. Germline CDR1 is PRHDT and CDR2 is FYEKMQ (reference sequence). The CDR3 DNA sequence: TGTGCCAGCAGCTCCACAGGTTCTTACACCGGGGAGCTGTTTTTT. Residues: CASSSTGSYTGELFF.

This sequence joins TRBV18 and TRBJ2-5; D gene ambiguous. The CDR3 has 13 residues. CDR1 and CDR2 from the germline V gene are KGHSH and LQKENI. The V and J ends lost 6 bases and 5 bases respectively, with 13 bases between them. This CDR3 reads CASSRGLGETQYF. The CDR3 DNA is TGTGCCAGCTCGCGAGGCCTCGGGGAGACCCAGTACTTC.

The V gene is TRBV29-1, the J gene TRBJ1-2; D is ambiguous. The V end lost 0 bases, the J end lost 5 bases, and 13 bases lay between the germline ends. The CDR3 is 14 residues long. The germline gives CDR1 SQVTM, CDR2 ANQGSEA. The DNA of the CDR3 is TGCAGCGTTGAAGACACCAGCGGGTTTTATGGCTACACCTTC. Protein sequence: CSVEDTSGFYGYTF.

The rearrangement uses TRBV5-6 and TRBJ2-7; 7 nucleotides match TRBD1. In germline, CDR1 is SGHDT, CDR2 YYEEEE. The CDR3 runs 14 residues. Trimming took 4 bases from V and 3 from J; bases not matched to a gene: 7. CDR3 in amino acids: CASSTDRDNYEQYF. The CDR3, as DNA: TGTGCCAGCAGCACCGACAGGGATAACTACGAGCAGTACTTC.

The rearrangement uses TRBV5-1 and TRBJ2-3, with D perhaps TRBD2 (6 bases). V shed 0 bases and J shed 6 bases, with 14 bases lying between them. This CDR3 is 15 amino acids long. Germline-derived CDR1 and CDR2 are SGHRS and YFSETQ. Here the CDR3 DNA reads TGCGCCAGCAGCTTGGAGTGGGGCGGGGCTGATACGCAGTATTTT. Its translation is CASSLEWGGADTQYF.

In this sample, this clone turned up a few times. The chain carries TRBV29-1 and TRBJ1-5; 7 bases are a match to TRBD1. This CDR3 has 13 amino acids. CDR1 and CDR2 (germline): SQVTM, ANQGSEA. V dropped 2 bases and J dropped 6; count of bases not matched to a gene: 4. The CDR3 bases are TGCAGCGTTGAAACAGGGGAGGCTCAGCCCCAGCATTTT. The encoded protein is CSVETGEAQPQHF.

The chain employs TRBV9 and TRBJ2-2; 9 nucleotides align to TRBD1. In germline, CDR1 is SGDLS, CDR2 YYNGEE. The V gene end was trimmed by 4 bases and the J gene end by 5 bases; junction bases not matched to a gene: 6. The CDR3 extends over 15 amino acids. The CDR3 loop is CASSYRDRVTGELFF. CDR3 nucleotide sequence: TGTGCCAGCAGCTACCGGGACAGGGTAACCGGGGAGCTGTTTTTT.

As regards this clone: The identical CDR3 is also encoded by other nucleotide sequences in the sample. The V and J genes are TRBV5-1 and TRBJ1-3, with D perhaps matching TRBD1 (5 bases). V was trimmed by 1 base and J by 0 bases, leaving 5 bases between them. This CDR3 has 14 amino acids. Germline CDR1 reads SGHRS; CDR2 reads YFSETQ. CDR3 DNA: TGCGCCAGCAGCTTGCAGGGCTCTGGAAACACCATATATTTT. Protein: CASSLQGSGNTIYF. The full variable domain, its missing parts supplied by reference TRBV5-1 and TRBJ1-3, is KAGVTQTPRYLIKTRGQQVTLSCSPISGHRSVSWYQQTPGQGLQFLFEYFSETQRNKGNFPGRFSGRQFSNSRSEMNVSTLELGDSALYLCASSLQGSGNTIYFGEGSWLTVV.

The chain combines TRBV19 with TRBJ1-3; D remains unclear. CDR1 LNHDA and CDR2 SQIVND come from the germline V gene (reference sequence). V was trimmed by 4 bases and J by 2 bases, leaving 15 bases between them. The CDR3 covers 16 residues. The CDR3 region is CASSTTIIGAGNTIYF. The CDR3 bases are TGTGCCAGTAGTACGACAATCATCGGGGCTGGAAACACCATATATTTT.